This section outlines one T cell receptor (beta chain) sequence together with its context. Antigen: not known. The assay was carried out at the deep level. Some 30,000 T cell genomes, or about 190 ng DNA, went into the sorted-subset replicate PCRs. TCRdb keeps only in-frame clones here, not all; method: immunoSEQ multiplex PCR. The sample lists hundreds of thousands of clones, approximately 97% occurring once. This CDR3 has 17 residues. Germline loops: CDR1 LGHNA, CDR2 YNFKEQ. The V end was cut by 2 bases, the J end by 6 bases, with 21 bases between. The sample comes from a study of shared clonotypes between healthy human individuals. The overall study: Donors had three CD4 naive, three CD4 memory, two CD8 naive and one CD8 memory plate apiece.

Study findings and constraints: It was only blood that was sampled, and tissue repertoires likely differ.

The gene calls are TRBV4-2 and TRBJ2-3; a weak D match, TRBD2 (5 bases). Sequencing was carried out using naive CD4+ T cells sorted from blood. Subset: CD45RA+ positively selected. This sequence was found in a woman in her 30s in good health. CDR3 residues: CASSQLKSGRIGDTQYF. As DNA, the CDR3 is TGTGCCAGCAGCCAACTAAAAAGCGGAAGGATCGGGGATACGCAGTATTTT.